This TCR beta chain was sequenced for a study of blood T cell repertoires in COVID-19. Germline trimming cut 0 bases from V and 3 bases from J; bases unmatched to any gene: 1. The germline V gene has CDR1 SGHDT and CDR2 YYEEEE. This CDR3 has 15 amino acids. The method was immunoSEQ multiplex PCR; TCRdb's version includes in-frame clones alone and lacks a portion of them. The table lists about 280,000 clones, roughly nine tenths of them singletons. The sequence was obtained from a middle-aged woman who had recovered from COVID-19. The sample was PBMCs or T cells enriched from blood (not recorded which). The chain carries TRBV5-6 and TRBJ2-2; 8 positions match TRBD2. CDR3 region: CASSLASGYTGELFF. As DNA, the CDR3 is TGTGCCAGCAGCTTGGCTAGCGGGTACACCGGGGAGCTGTTTTTT.